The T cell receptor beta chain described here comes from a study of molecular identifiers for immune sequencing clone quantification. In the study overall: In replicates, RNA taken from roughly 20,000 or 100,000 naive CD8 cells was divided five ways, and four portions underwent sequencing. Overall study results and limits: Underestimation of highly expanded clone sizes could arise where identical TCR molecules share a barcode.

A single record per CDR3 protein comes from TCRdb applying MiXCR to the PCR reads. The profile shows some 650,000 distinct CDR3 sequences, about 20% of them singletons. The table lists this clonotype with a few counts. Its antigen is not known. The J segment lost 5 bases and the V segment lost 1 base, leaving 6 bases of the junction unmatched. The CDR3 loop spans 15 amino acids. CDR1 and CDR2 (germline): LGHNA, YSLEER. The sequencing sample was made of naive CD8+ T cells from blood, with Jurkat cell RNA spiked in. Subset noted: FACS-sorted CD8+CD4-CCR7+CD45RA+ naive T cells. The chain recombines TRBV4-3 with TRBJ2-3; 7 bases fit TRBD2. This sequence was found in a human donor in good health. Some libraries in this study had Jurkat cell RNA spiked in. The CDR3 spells CASSQVIGRGDTQYF. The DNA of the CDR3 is TGCGCCAGCAGCCAAGTTATTGGGAGGGGAGATACGCAGTATTTT.